This T cell receptor beta chain was recovered during a study of control samples from healthy donors and cancer patients. Assay: immunoSEQ multiplex PCR; the TCRdb copy retains only in-frame clones and omits some. The sample lists approximately 160,000 clones, roughly 92% occurring once. CDR1 and CDR2 (germline): MNHEY, SVGAGI. The CDR3 runs 15 residues. Trimming removed 4 bases from V and 2 bases from J, with 12 bases in between. This chain connects TRBV6-5 to TRBJ1-3; TRBD1 might be the D (5 bases). The receptor was isolated from a woman under 30 in good health. Sample: blood. The CDR3 region has the DNA TGTGCCAGCAGTTTCCAGGGAGGCACTGGAAACACCATATATTTT. Translating it yields CASSFQGGTGNTIYF.